Given below is one TCR beta chain in context. The antigen is unknown. This same CDR3 is encoded by further DNA sequences in the sample. Trimming took 0 bases from V and 6 from J, leaving 3 bases between them. Per the germline V gene, CDR1 is SGHRS and CDR2 is YFSETQ. The CDR3 has 11 residues. The data are from a study of CD8+ T cells in alopecia areata. On the study more broadly: Tofacitinib continued for 6 to 18 months and was then withheld for 6 months. General study results and limits: For lesional scalp, especially alopecia totalis/universalis, clonality was higher than in normal scalp.

Sampling of alopecia areata patients yielded lesional scalp punch biopsies as well as peripheral blood. After isolation, RNA underwent reverse transcription to generate cDNA as the sequencing template. Profiled with immunoSEQ multiplex PCR; TCRdb holds only in-frame clones, not every one. The repertoire includes roughly 150,000 clones, around half of them detected once, and roughly a fifth sits in the top ten. The chain is built from TRBV5-1 and TRBJ1-1; D not certain. This TCR came from a human donor with alopecia areata. Sequenced here: CD8+ T cells sorted from blood, sampled at week 0. CDR3 in amino acids: CASSLGAEAFF. DNA for the CDR3: TGCGCCAGCAGCTTGGGCGCTGAAGCTTTCTTT. Full variable domain (missing parts from reference TRBV5-1 and TRBJ1-1): KAGVTQTPRYLIKTRGQQVTLSCSPISGHRSVSWYQQTPGQGLQFLFEYFSETQRNKGNFPGRFSGRQFSNSRSEMNVSTLELGDSALYLCASSLGAEAFFGQGTRLTVV.